This paragraph covers one T cell receptor (beta chain) sequence. Its antigen is unknown. The data stem from a study of T cells after yellow fever vaccination. Study information: The fractions with low cell numbers were processed using SMART-Seq v4 Ultra Low Input.

The study, taken as a whole, reports: The booster saw the reappearance of most primary-vaccination clones (about 95% CD4, 70% to 90% CD8). CD4 and CD8 compartments shared a small share of clonotypes, likely from convergent recombination.

Germline loops: CDR1 DFQATT, CDR2 SNEGSKA (reference sequence). CDR3 length: 10 amino acids. The authors made TCR cDNA by 5'RACE template switching, adding a universal primer site and UMIs. TCRdb ran MiXCR on the 5' RACE reads and lists one entry per CDR3 protein. The table records about 320,000 distinct CDR3 sequences, 4% to 5.5% of them present only once. The chain carries TRBV20-1 and TRBJ1-2, with D hard to call. This clonotype originated in a man younger than 35 who received the YFV17D yellow fever vaccine. Material: PBMCs, obtained 15 days after the yellow fever booster vaccination. Here the CDR3 reads CEEAPYGYTF. As DNA, the CDR3 is TGCGAAGAGGCACCCTATGGCTACACCTTC.